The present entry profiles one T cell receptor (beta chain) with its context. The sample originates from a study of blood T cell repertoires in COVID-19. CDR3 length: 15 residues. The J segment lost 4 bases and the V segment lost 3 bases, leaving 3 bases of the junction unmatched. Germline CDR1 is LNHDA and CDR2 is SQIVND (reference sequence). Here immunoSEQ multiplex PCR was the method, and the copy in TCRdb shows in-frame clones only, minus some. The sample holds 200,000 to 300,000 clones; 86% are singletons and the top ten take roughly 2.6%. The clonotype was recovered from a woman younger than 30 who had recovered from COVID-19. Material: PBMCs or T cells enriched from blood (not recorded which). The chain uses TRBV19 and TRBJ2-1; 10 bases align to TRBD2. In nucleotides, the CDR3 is TGTGCCAGTAGTATTGCTAGCGGGGGTTACAATGAGCAGTTCTTC. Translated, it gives CASSIASGGYNEQFF.